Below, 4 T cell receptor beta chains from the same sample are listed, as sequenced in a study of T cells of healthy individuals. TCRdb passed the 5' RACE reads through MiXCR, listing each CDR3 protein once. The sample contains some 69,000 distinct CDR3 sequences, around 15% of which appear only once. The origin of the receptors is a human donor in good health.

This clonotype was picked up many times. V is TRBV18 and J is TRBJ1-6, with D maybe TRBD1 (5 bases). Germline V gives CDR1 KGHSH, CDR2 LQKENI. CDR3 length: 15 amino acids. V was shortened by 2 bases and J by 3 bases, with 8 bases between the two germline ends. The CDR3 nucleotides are TGTGCCAGCTCACCAAGGGGAAACTATAATTCACCCCTCCACTTT. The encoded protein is CASSPRGNYNSPLHF.

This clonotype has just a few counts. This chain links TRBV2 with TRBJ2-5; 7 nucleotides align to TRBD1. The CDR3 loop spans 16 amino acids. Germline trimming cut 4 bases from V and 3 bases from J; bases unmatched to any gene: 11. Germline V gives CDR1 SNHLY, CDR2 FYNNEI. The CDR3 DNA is TGTGCCAGCAGTGCTTTCCCACCGGGACAGAAAGAGACCCAGTACTTC. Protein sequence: CASSAFPPGQKETQYF.

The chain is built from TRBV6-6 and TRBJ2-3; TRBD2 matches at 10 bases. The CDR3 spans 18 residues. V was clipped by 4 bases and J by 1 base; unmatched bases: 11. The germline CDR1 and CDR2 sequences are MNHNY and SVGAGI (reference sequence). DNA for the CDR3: TGTGCCAGCAGTTCATACTCGAGCGGGGGGGCCGGCACAGATACGCAGTATTTT. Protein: CASSSYSSGGAGTDTQYF.

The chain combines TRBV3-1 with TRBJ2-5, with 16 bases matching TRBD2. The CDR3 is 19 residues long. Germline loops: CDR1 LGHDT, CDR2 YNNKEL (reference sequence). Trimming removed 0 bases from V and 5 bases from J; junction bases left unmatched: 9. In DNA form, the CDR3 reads TGTGCCAGCAGCCAAGAGGGACTAGCGGGGGGGCCGTCTTTGGAGACCCAGTACTTC. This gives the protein CASSQEGLAGGPSLETQYF.